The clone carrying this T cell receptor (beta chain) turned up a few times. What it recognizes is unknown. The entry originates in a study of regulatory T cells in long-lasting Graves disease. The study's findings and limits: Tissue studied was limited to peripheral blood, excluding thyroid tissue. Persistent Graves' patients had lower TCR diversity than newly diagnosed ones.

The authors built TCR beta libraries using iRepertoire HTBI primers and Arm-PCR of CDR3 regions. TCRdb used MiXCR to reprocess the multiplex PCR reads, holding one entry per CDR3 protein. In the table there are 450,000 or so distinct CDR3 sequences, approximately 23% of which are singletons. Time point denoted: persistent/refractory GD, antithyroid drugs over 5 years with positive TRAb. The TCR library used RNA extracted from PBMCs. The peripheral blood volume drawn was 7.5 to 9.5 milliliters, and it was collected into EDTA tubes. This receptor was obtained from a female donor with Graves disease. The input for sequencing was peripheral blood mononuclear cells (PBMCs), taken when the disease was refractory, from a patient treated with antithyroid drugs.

For the CDR3, the DNA is TGTGCCAGCAGCCGCCGGGACAGGGGGTTCCAAGAGACCCAGTACTTC. Translated, it gives CASSRRDRGFQETQYF. The chain recombines TRBV3-1 with TRBJ2-5; 11 bases are shared with TRBD1. Germline-derived CDR1 and CDR2 are LGHDT and YNNKEL (reference sequence). V gave up 4 bases and J gave up 1 base; unmatched junction bases: 5. CDR3 length: 16 residues.